This TCR beta chain was profiled in a study of monozygotic twins with inflammatory bowel disease. Regarding the study as a whole: Differences in immunosuppressive treatment may have been a source of added variability in patient repertoires.

The V gene's germline CDR1 is DFQATT and CDR2 SNEGSKA (reference sequence). This CDR3 comprises 16 residues. Concerning this clonotype: The antigen is unknown.

No DNA is given; TCRdb re-called the 5' RACE reads and lists each CDR3 protein once. The table for this sample gives over 110,000 distinct CDR3 sequences. The rearrangement links TRBV20-1 to TRBJ2-7; TCRdb designates TRBD2, a call that cannot be tested without DNA. Sequencing input: blood. The origin of this receptor is a human donor with ulcerative colitis or Crohn's disease, or a healthy co-twin of an affected twin (not recorded which). CDR3 amino acids: CSARSESGGATYEQYF.